Each of the 10 T cell receptor beta chains below was sequenced from the same sample in a study of blood T cells in healthy people across ages. The authors ran a second PCR of 7 to 11 cycles using a sample-barcoded 5' primer and a J-beta primer mix. TCRdb re-called the 5' RACE reads through MiXCR, storing one row per CDR3 protein. The table lists roughly 860,000 distinct CDR3 sequences, around 62% of them singletons. Source material: blood. Source of these receptors: a man aged 25-40 years in good health.

The chain employs TRBV12-3 or TRBV12-4 and TRBJ2-5, with 7 nucleotides matching TRBD1. Losses at the gene ends were 2 bases for V and 0 bases for J; bases not matched to a gene: 15. The CDR3 runs 19 residues. The CDR3, as DNA: TGTGCCAGCAGTTTATCCCCGGGTACAGGGGAGCCCCACCAAGAGACCCAGTACTTC. This encodes CASSLSPGTGEPHQETQYF.

Details on this clonotype: The junction departs from germline at one end; a sequencing error may be responsible. CDR3 sequence: CSAEGQGISYEQYF. The DNA of the CDR3 is TGTAGTGCTGAAGGACAGGGGATCTCCTACGAGCAGTACTTC. The chain carries TRBV20-1 and TRBJ2-7; 9 bases are shared with TRBD1. The CDR3 loop spans 14 amino acids. CDR1 DFQATT and CDR2 SNEGSKA come from the germline V gene (reference sequence).

This clonotype was detected only once. The chain links TRBV7-8 to TRBJ2-3; D remains unclear. The ends were cut back, 1 base at V and 3 bases at J, with 11 bases in the middle. The CDR3 has 15 amino acids. Germline V gives CDR1 SGHVS, CDR2 FQNEAQ. Here the CDR3 reads CASSLGGIWTDTQYF. DNA for the CDR3: TGTGCCAGCAGCTTAGGGGGTATCTGGACAGATACGCAGTATTTT.

V usage is TRBV7-2 and J usage is TRBJ2-1, with D possibly being TRBD1 (5 bases). The CDR3 covers 17 residues. Trimming pared 1 base from V and 4 bases from J, leaving 17 bases between. Germline V CDR1 and CDR2: SGHTA, FQGNSA. The CDR3 is CASSLGLTPKGYNEQFF. CDR3 in DNA: TGTGCCAGCAGCTTAGGCTTGACCCCAAAGGGGTACAATGAGCAGTTCTTC.

The chain joins TRBV5-1 to TRBJ2-3, with D perhaps assigned TRBD1 or TRBD2 (5 bases each). Germline CDR1 reads SGHRS; CDR2 reads YFSETQ. This CDR3 region has 17 residues. V was trimmed by 0 bases and J by 2 bases, leaving 16 bases between them. CDR3 sequence: CASSLAYRDVATDTQYF. In DNA form, the CDR3 reads TGCGCCAGCAGCTTGGCCTACCGGGACGTAGCCACAGATACGCAGTATTTT.

This clonotype was seen only a few times. V and J are TRBV2 and TRBJ2-5; D not resolved. Germline-derived CDR1 and CDR2 are SNHLY and FYNNEI. The V and J ends lost 8 bases and 5 bases respectively, with 6 bases between them. The CDR3 spans 10 residues. The CDR3 sequence: CASELETQYF. CDR3 nucleotides: TGTGCCAGCGAACTTGAGACCCAGTACTTC.

The rearrangement joins TRBV24-1 to TRBJ1-2; TRBD1 matches 7 bases. From germline, CDR1 is KGHDR and CDR2 SFDVKD. The CDR3 has 15 residues. V dropped 2 bases and J dropped 6; count of bases not matched to a gene: 8. The CDR3 reads CATSDSGRGIDGYTF. CDR3 nucleotide sequence: TGTGCCACCAGTGATTCCGGCAGGGGGATCGATGGCTACACCTTC.

The chain recombines TRBV5-1 with TRBJ2-1, with 8 bases lining up with TRBD1. V trimming: 1 base; J trimming: 8 bases; junction bases outside the gene matches: 8. Germline CDR1 and CDR2: SGHRS and YFSETQ. The CDR3 totals 15 residues. The CDR3 sequence: CASSLMDRVGDEQFF. In nucleotides, the CDR3 is TGCGCCAGCAGCTTGATGGACAGGGTCGGGGATGAGCAGTTCTTC. Drawing the rest from reference TRBV5-1 and TRBJ2-1, the complete variable domain is KAGVTQTPRYLIKTRGQQVTLSCSPISGHRSVSWYQQTPGQGLQFLFEYFSETQRNKGNFPGRFSGRQFSNSRSEMNVSTLELGDSALYLCASSLMDRVGDEQFFGPGTRLTVL.

The V and J genes are TRBV28 and TRBJ2-1; D may match TRBD1 or TRBD2 (7 bases each). Germline-derived CDR1 and CDR2 are MDHEN and SYDVKM. The CDR3 is 15 amino acids. The CDR3 region is CVCSLSGTVYNEQFF. As DNA, the CDR3 is TGTGTCTGCAGTTTAAGCGGGACAGTCTACAATGAGCAGTTCTTC.

There are a few counts of this clonotype. The V and J genes are TRBV6-6 and TRBJ2-3, with D possibly matching TRBD2 (6 bases). Looked up from germline, CDR1 is MNHNY and CDR2 is SVGAGI (reference sequence). V was trimmed by 4 bases and J by 0 bases, leaving 14 bases between them. This CDR3 is 16 amino acids long. The chain's CDR3 is CASSFGSLTSTDTQYF. For the CDR3, the DNA is TGTGCCAGCAGTTTCGGGAGTCTTACTAGCACAGATACGCAGTATTTT.